The 20 T cell receptor beta chains below all came from one sample that was sequenced in a study of blood T cell repertoires in COVID-19. Repertoires were generated with immunoSEQ multiplex PCR, while TCRdb's copy carries only in-frame clones and drops some. The table shows some 220,000 clones, with 83% occurring only once. The sample was peripheral blood. The receptor set was obtained from a human donor in a cohort sampled during active COVID-19.

Only a few counts were recorded for this clone. This rearrangement joins TRBV20-1 to TRBJ2-1; TRBD2 agrees at 7 bases. Unmatched junction bases numbered 5, after V lost 3 bases and J lost 3 bases. Germline V gene sequence: CDR1 DFQATT, CDR2 SNEGSKA (reference sequence). The CDR3 is made up of 14 amino acids. The CDR3 protein is CSASWGGYYNEQFF. CDR3 DNA: TGCAGTGCTAGTTGGGGGGGATACTACAATGAGCAGTTCTTC.

The chain couples TRBV2 to TRBJ1-5, with a weak D call TRBD1 (5 bases). V lost 6 bases and J lost 11, with 14 bases in between. This CDR3 has 12 residues. CDR1 is SNHLY and CDR2 is FYNNEI in the germline V gene. DNA of the CDR3: TGTGCCAGCAGCGTGGACAAGCAGGCCCAGCATTTT. Amino acids: CASSVDKQAQHF.

The V and J genes are TRBV4-2 and TRBJ2-6; 8 bases are shared with TRBD2. The length of the CDR3 is 18 residues. Germline-derived CDR1 and CDR2 are LGHNA and YNFKEQ. The ends lost 1 base at V and 0 bases at J; junction bases unmatched: 5. The CDR3 DNA sequence: TGTGCCAGCAGCCAAGGAACTAGCGGAAGCTCTGGGGCCAACGTCCTGACTTTC. Its translation: CASSQGTSGSSGANVLTF.

The chain carries TRBV4-1 and TRBJ2-1, with D tentatively TRBD1 (6 bases). This CDR3 comprises 15 residues. Germline values: CDR1 MGHRA, CDR2 YSYEKL. V gave up 0 bases and J gave up 3 bases, with 9 bases separating them. CDR3 nucleotides: TGCGCCAGCAGCCAAGAGGACAGACACTACAATGAGCAGTTCTTC. Translated, it gives CASSQEDRHYNEQFF.

The V call is TRBV6-5, the J call TRBJ2-5; 10 bases align to TRBD1. Germline V lookup: CDR1 MNHEY, CDR2 SVGAGI. This CDR3 spans 14 amino acids. Germline trimming cut 11 bases from V and 2 bases from J; bases unmatched to any gene: 8. The CDR3: CAARRQGAQETQYF. DNA for the CDR3: TGTGCCGCGAGGCGACAGGGGGCTCAAGAGACCCAGTACTTC.

This chain uses TRBV18 with TRBJ2-1, with TRBD2 matching 10 bases. Per the germline V gene, CDR1 is KGHSH and CDR2 is LQKENI. CDR3 length equals 17 residues. Losses at the gene ends were 2 bases for V and 3 bases for J; bases not matched to a gene: 7. CDR3 loop: CASSPVRTSGIYNEQFF. CDR3 bases: TGTGCCAGCTCACCAGTCCGGACTAGCGGAATCTACAATGAGCAGTTCTTC.

V and J are TRBV10-1 and TRBJ1-2, with D maybe TRBD1 (5 bases). The V and J ends lost 2 bases and 6 bases respectively, with 16 bases between them. This CDR3 has 15 residues. The germline CDR1 and CDR2 sequences are WNHNN and SYGVQD (reference sequence). This CDR3 reads CASSERREAINGYTF. The CDR3 nucleotides are TGCGCCAGCAGTGAGCGCAGGGAGGCAATCAATGGCTACACCTTC.

This clone occurred a few times. The gene calls are TRBV27 and TRBJ2-4, with TRBD2 matching over 12 bases. Trimming at V came to 3 bases and at J to 0 bases, leaving 12 bases not matched to a gene. CDR3 length equals 20 residues. Germline CDR1 is MNHEY and CDR2 is SMNVEV (reference sequence). This CDR3 reads CASSFEGAASGREAKNIQYF. In DNA form, the CDR3 reads TGTGCCAGCAGTTTCGAGGGGGCGGCTAGCGGGAGGGAAGCCAAAAACATTCAGTACTTC.

CDR3 DNA sequence: TGTGCCATCAGTGAGTTGTCGGGGGACACTGAAGCTTTCTTT. It encodes CAISELSGDTEAFF. V is TRBV10-3 and J is TRBJ1-1; TRBD1 is a possible D gene (5 bases). This CDR3 spans 14 amino acids. Germline V lookup: CDR1 ENHRY, CDR2 SYGVKD. V shed 1 base and J shed 3 bases, with 9 bases lying between them.

The J gene is TRBJ1-1, the V gene TRBV29-1; 8 positions agree with TRBD1. With V trimmed by 7 bases and J by 7 bases, 8 bases remained unmatched. CDR1 SQVTM and CDR2 ANQGSEA come from the germline V gene. This CDR3 has 12 residues. DNA of the CDR3: TGCAGCGCCTCGACAGGGGAAAATGAAGCTTTCTTT. This translates into CSASTGENEAFF.

This sequence joins TRBV6-6 and TRBJ1-1; 8 bases are shared with TRBD1. CDR1 and CDR2 (germline): MNHNY, SVGAGI (reference sequence). Trimming took 5 bases from V and 0 from J; bases not matched to a gene: 14. The CDR3 is made up of 18 amino acids. This chain's CDR3 is CASSLGQGDKRMNTEAFF. The DNA of the CDR3 is TGTGCCAGCAGTCTAGGACAGGGTGATAAAAGGATGAACACTGAAGCTTTCTTT.

Only a few counts were recorded for this clone. The genes are TRBV2 and TRBJ2-7, with unresolved D. The germline V and J ends were trimmed by 4 bases and 2 bases, with 12 bases remaining between them. In germline, CDR1 is SNHLY, CDR2 FYNNEI. This CDR3 contains 14 residues. The CDR3 region has the DNA TGTGCCAGCAGTGGAGGCGGCAGAACCTACGAGCAGTACTTC. Translating it yields CASSGGGRTYEQYF.

Only one count was recorded for this clone. The genes are TRBV24-1 and TRBJ2-7, with 9 bases matching TRBD1. Germline loops: CDR1 KGHDR, CDR2 SFDVKD. V lost 9 bases and J lost 6; bases outside the gene matches: 8. The CDR3 is made up of 13 amino acids. The CDR3 DNA is TGTGCCACCCGCCCGGGACAGGGCGGCGAGCAGTACTTC. Translation gives CATRPGQGGEQYF.

The chain is built from TRBV5-1 and TRBJ1-4; 9 bases match TRBD1. The CDR3 has 15 amino acids. Trimming removed 4 bases from V and 5 bases from J; junction bases left unmatched: 6. Looked up from germline, CDR1 is SGHRS and CDR2 is YFSETQ. The CDR3, as DNA: TGCGCCAGCAGCCCAGGGACAGGGAGGAATGAAAAACTGTTTTTT. Residues: CASSPGTGRNEKLFF.

The genes are TRBV30 and TRBJ2-1; D may be TRBD2 (5 bases). The CDR3 sequence is 16 residues long. V lost 0 bases and J 1 base, leaving 13 bases between the germline ends. Germline V lookup: CDR1 GTSNPN, CDR2 SVGIG (reference sequence). This CDR3 is CAWSVRGLESYNEQFF. The CDR3, as DNA: TGTGCCTGGAGTGTACGGGGTCTAGAGTCCTACAATGAGCAGTTCTTC.

The rearrangement uses TRBV2 and TRBJ1-1, with 9 bases matching TRBD1. This CDR3 has 14 amino acids. V gave up 5 bases and J gave up 5 bases; unmatched junction bases: 6. Germline V gene sequence: CDR1 SNHLY, CDR2 FYNNEI. CDR3 DNA: TGTGCCAGCAGTTTACAGGGGGCTGGAACTGAAGCTTTCTTT. Translating it yields CASSLQGAGTEAFF.

V gene TRBV19 combines with J gene TRBJ1-5; TRBD1 aligns across 7 bases. The CDR3 length is 14 residues. Germline V gene data show CDR1 as LNHDA and CDR2 as SQIVND (reference sequence). V shed 2 bases, J shed 7 bases, and the junction held 5 bases outside the gene matches. The CDR3 sequence is CASSIKGARQPQHF. The CDR3 region has the DNA TGTGCCAGTAGTATAAAGGGGGCCCGGCAGCCCCAGCATTTT.

CDR3 coding DNA: TGTGCCAGCTCAGCGACAGGGGGTCGGACTGAAGCTTTCTTT. Amino acid sequence: CASSATGGRTEAFF. The chain carries TRBV18 and TRBJ1-1; 9 bases match TRBD1. This CDR3 spans 14 amino acids. The germline gives CDR1 KGHSH, CDR2 LQKENI. Trimming took 5 bases from V and 5 from J; bases not matched to a gene: 6. The full variable domain, completed using reference TRBV18 and TRBJ1-1, is NAGVMQNPRHLVRRRGQEARLRCSPMKGHSHVYWYRQLPEEGLKFMVYLQKENIIDESGMPKERFSAEFPKEGPSILRIQQVVRGDSAAYFCASSATGGRTEAFFGQGTRLTVV.

The chain carries TRBV27 and TRBJ1-5; TRBD1 is a possible D gene (6 bases). The germline CDR1 and CDR2 sequences are MNHEY and SMNVEV (reference sequence). The CDR3 loop spans 16 amino acids. V lost 0 bases, J lost 2 bases, and 11 bases lay in between. The CDR3 is CASSLSPGAGNQPQHF. The DNA for the CDR3 is TGTGCCAGCAGTTTATCGCCAGGGGCGGGCAATCAGCCCCAGCATTTT.

This clone has a count of ten or more. The chain carries TRBV12-3 or TRBV12-4 and TRBJ1-5, with unresolved D. With 4 bases removed from V and 6 bases from J, the gap between germline ends came to 10 bases. This CDR3 spans 13 amino acids. The CDR3 DNA sequence: TGTGCCAGCAGTTCTAATGAGGGTCAGCCCCAGCATTTT. Protein: CASSSNEGQPQHF.